A selection of T cell receptor beta chains follows, all from one sample in a study of cytomegalovirus exposure and HLA in healthy donors. Here immunoSEQ multiplex PCR was the method, and the copy in TCRdb shows in-frame clones only, minus some. The table lists about 190,000 clones, roughly 86% of them singletons. The specimen was PBMCs. The source of these receptors is a middle-aged man in good health and CMV-seropositive. The CDR3 runs from the conserved cysteine through the conserved F or W. The order of the fields is clone size, D gene, J gene, V gene, CDR3 protein, CDR3 DNA. The D gene is left open where the match is weak. Some rows have no size entry. The others give once, few or many, or a class for an expanded clone.

>-|-|TRBJ2-7|TRBV4-2
CASSHGGTEVYEQYF
TGTGCCAGCAGCCACGGCGGGACAGAGGTCTACGAGCAGTACTTC
>-|TRBD2|TRBJ2-5|TRBV4-2
CASSPGLAKETQYF
TGTGCCAGCAGCCCCGGACTAGCTAAGGAGACCCAGTACTTC
>-|-|TRBJ1-6|TRBV27
CASSLGQGYNSPLHF
TGTGCCAGCAGTTTAGGGCAGGGCTATAATTCACCCCTCCACTTT
>-|-|TRBJ2-7|TRBV7-8
CASRIRGASSYEQYF
TGTGCCAGCCGCATACGGGGAGCCAGCTCCTACGAGCAGTACTTC
>-|TRBD1|TRBJ1-1|TRBV29-1
CSVDDRGLPTEAFF
TGCAGCGTTGATGACAGGGGGCTCCCCACTGAAGCTTTCTTT
>-|-|TRBJ1-4|TRBV27
CASSISYATNEKLFF
TGTGCCAGCAGTATATCGTATGCAACTAATGAAAAACTGTTTTTT
>few|-|TRBJ2-7|TRBV25-1
CASSEPSGYEQYF
TGTGCCAGCAGTGAACCCTCAGGTTACGAGCAGTACTTC
>-|-|TRBJ2-2|TRBV2
CATSSLQGWAGELFF
TGTGCCACCAGCAGTCTACAGGGATGGGCCGGGGAGCTGTTTTTT
>-|TRBD1|TRBJ2-4|TRBV28
CASSSGQGSNIQYF
TGTGCCAGCAGTTCGGGACAGGGGTCAAACATTCAGTACTTC
>-|TRBD2|TRBJ2-1|TRBV11-3
CASSQAGGYNEQFF
TGTGCCAGCAGCCAAGCGGGAGGGTACAATGAGCAGTTCTTC
>-|-|TRBJ2-2|TRBV19
CASSTTPGIRVAGELFF
TGTGCCAGTAGTACAACCCCAGGGATAAGGGTCGCCGGGGAGCTGTTTTTT
>-|TRBD2|TRBJ2-3|TRBV7-3
CASSWTSGGATDTQYF
TGTGCCAGCAGCTGGACTAGCGGGGGGGCCACAGATACGCAGTATTTT
>-|-|TRBJ1-4|TRBV5-4
CASSLAATNEKLFF
TGTGCCAGCAGCTTGGCGGCAACTAATGAAAAACTGTTTTTT
>-|-|TRBJ2-2|TRBV9
CASSWSPGSDGELFF
TGTGCCAGCAGCTGGTCACCGGGATCGGACGGGGAGCTGTTTTTT
>-|TRBD1|TRBJ2-7|TRBV2
CASRRGTGFYEQYF
TGTGCCAGCAGGCGGGGGACAGGGTTCTACGAGCAGTACTTC
>-|-|TRBJ2-1|TRBV27
CASSPLGSSSYNEQFF
TGTGCCAGCAGTCCCTTGGGCTCGAGCTCCTACAATGAGCAGTTCTTC
>-|-|TRBJ2-1|TRBV28
CASSLAGPTYNEQFF
TGTGCCAGCAGTTTAGCGGGACCAACCTACAATGAGCAGTTCTTC
>-|TRBD1|TRBJ1-1|TRBV27
CASSLRDREITEAFF
TGTGCCAGCAGTTTAAGGGACAGGGAGATCACTGAAGCTTTCTTT
>once|-|TRBJ1-5|TRBV6-9
CAINRNSNQPQHF
TGTGCCATAAACAGGAACAGCAATCAGCCCCAGCATTTT
>-|-|TRBJ1-5|TRBV2
CASSTGQSNQPQHF
TGTGCCAGCAGTACGGGACAAAGCAATCAGCCCCAGCATTTT
>-|TRBD1|TRBJ2-3|TRBV6-1
CASSERGQGSRTDTQYF
TGTGCCAGCAGTGAAAGGGGACAGGGGAGTCGCACAGATACGCAGTATTTT
>-|-|TRBJ1-3|TRBV4-2
CASSQERDSRGSVYF
TGTGCCAGCAGCCAAGAGCGGGACTCGCGGGGTAGCGTATATTTT
>-|-|TRBJ1-4|TRBV6-1
CASSEVGGHREKLFF
TGTGCCAGCAGTGAAGTCGGGGGGCATCGGGAAAAACTGTTTTTT
>-|-|TRBJ2-7|TRBV5-4
CASGRGGLTYEQYF
TGTGCCAGCGGACGTGGGGGCCTCACCTACGAGCAGTACTTC
>-|-|TRBJ1-5|TRBV9
CASSVGDSNQPQHF
TGTGCCAGCAGCGTCGGGGATAGCAATCAGCCCCAGCATTTT
>-|-|TRBJ2-1|TRBV5-1
CASSPGGRTEQFF
TGCGCCAGCAGCCCCGGGGGGCGAACCGAGCAGTTCTTC
>-|-|TRBJ2-1|TRBV9
CASSIAASSYNEQFF
TGTGCCAGCAGCATAGCTGCTAGCTCCTACAATGAGCAGTTCTTC
>-|-|TRBJ1-5|TRBV4-2
CASSQDLRLGNQPQHF
TGTGCCAGCAGCCAAGATCTACGGTTGGGCAATCAGCCCCAGCATTTT
>-|-|TRBJ2-7|TRBV7-8
CASSFDNSYEQYF
TGTGCCAGCAGCTTTGACAACTCCTACGAGCAGTACTTC
>-|TRBD2|TRBJ2-1|TRBV6-1
CASSEWGAGGNEQFF
TGTGCCAGCAGTGAGTGGGGCGCGGGAGGCAATGAGCAGTTCTTC
>-|-|TRBJ1-1|TRBV14
CASSQEGRGATEAFF
TGTGCCAGCAGCCAAGAGGGTCGGGGAGCGACTGAAGCTTTCTTT
>-|-|TRBJ2-7|TRBV28
CASSSKTQGYYEQYF
TGTGCCAGCAGTTCGAAAACCCAGGGGTACTACGAGCAGTACTTC
>-|TRBD1|TRBJ1-2|TRBV9
CASSVRQGANYGYTF
TGTGCCAGCAGCGTAAGACAGGGAGCTAACTATGGCTACACCTTC
>-|-|TRBJ2-3|TRBV7-3
CASSFIPGATDTQYF
TGTGCCAGCAGCTTTATCCCCGGAGCCACAGATACGCAGTATTTT
>-|-|TRBJ1-5|TRBV2
CASSADSSSQPQHF
TGTGCCAGCAGTGCGGACAGTTCGAGTCAGCCCCAGCATTTT
>few|TRBD1|TRBJ1-5|TRBV5-6
CASSLYGTEQYSNQPQHF
TGTGCCAGCAGCTTGTACGGGACAGAACAGTATAGCAATCAGCCCCAGCATTTT
>few|-|TRBJ1-3|TRBV6-5
CASRTPGALNTIYF
TGTGCCAGCCGCACTCCAGGGGCCCTCAACACCATATATTTT
>-|TRBD2|TRBJ2-3|TRBV2
CASSERLATDTQYF
TGTGCCAGCAGTGAGAGACTAGCGACAGATACGCAGTATTTT
>-|-|TRBJ2-3|TRBV5-1
CASSLGRGTDTQYF
TGCGCCAGCAGCTTGGGCCGGGGCACAGATACGCAGTATTTT
>-|-|TRBJ2-1|TRBV6-4
CASSARGGGAGNEQFF
TGTGCCAGCAGTGCCCGAGGGGGGGGTGCCGGGAATGAGCAGTTCTTC
>-|-|TRBJ2-2|TRBV5-6
CASSLGGMGHTGELFF
TGTGCCAGCAGCTTGGGAGGGATGGGTCACACCGGGGAGCTGTTTTTT